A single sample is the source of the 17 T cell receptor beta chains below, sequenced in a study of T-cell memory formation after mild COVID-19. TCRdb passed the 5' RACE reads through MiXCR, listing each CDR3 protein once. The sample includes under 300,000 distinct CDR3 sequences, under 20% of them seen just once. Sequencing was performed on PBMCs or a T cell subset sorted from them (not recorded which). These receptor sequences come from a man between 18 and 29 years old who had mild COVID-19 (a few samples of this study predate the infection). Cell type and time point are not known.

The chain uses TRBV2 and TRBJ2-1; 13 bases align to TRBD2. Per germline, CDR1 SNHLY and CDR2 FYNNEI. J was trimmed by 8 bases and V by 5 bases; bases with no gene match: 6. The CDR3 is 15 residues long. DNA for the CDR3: TGTGCCAGCAGTCCTCGCACTAGCGGGGGGGATGAGCAGTTCTTC. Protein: CASSPRTSGGDEQFF.

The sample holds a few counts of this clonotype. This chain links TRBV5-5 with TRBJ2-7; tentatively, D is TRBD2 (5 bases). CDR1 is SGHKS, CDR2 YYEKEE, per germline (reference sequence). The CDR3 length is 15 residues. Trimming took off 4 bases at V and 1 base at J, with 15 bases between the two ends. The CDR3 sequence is CASSRGVNPSYEQYV. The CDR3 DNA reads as TGTGCCAGCAGCCGGGGAGTTAATCCGTCCTACGAGCAGTACGTC.

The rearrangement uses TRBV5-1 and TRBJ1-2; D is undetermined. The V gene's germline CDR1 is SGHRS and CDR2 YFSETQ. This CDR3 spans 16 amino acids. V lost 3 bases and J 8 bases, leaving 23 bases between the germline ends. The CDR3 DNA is TGCGCCAGCAGCTCGGACCCGTCAACTAACTATGGCGGCTACACCTTC. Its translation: CASSSDPSTNYGGYTF.

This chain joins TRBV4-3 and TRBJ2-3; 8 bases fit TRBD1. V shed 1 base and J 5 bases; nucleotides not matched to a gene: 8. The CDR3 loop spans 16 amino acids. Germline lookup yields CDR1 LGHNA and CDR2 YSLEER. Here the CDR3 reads CASSQGARGRGDTQYF. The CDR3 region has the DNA TGCGCCAGCAGCCAAGGAGCCAGGGGGCGTGGAGATACGCAGTATTTT.

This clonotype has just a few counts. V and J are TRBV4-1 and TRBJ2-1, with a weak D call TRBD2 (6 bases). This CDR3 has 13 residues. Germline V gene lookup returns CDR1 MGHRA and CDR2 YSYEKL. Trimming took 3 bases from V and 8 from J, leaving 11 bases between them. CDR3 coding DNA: TGCGCCAGCAGCCACCTCACTAGCTATGAGCAGTTCTTC. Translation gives CASSHLTSYEQFF.

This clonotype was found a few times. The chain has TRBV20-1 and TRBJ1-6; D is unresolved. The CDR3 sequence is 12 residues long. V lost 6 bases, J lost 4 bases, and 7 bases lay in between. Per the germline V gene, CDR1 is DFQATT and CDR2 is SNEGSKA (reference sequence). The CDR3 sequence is CSAGPYNSPLHF. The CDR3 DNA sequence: TGCAGTGCGGGTCCGTATAATTCACCCCTCCACTTT.

This chain's CDR3 is CSARVASGERTDTQYF. In DNA form, the CDR3 reads TGCAGTGCTAGAGTCGCGAGCGGGGAGCGCACAGATACGCAGTATTTT. The chain joins TRBV20-1 to TRBJ2-3, with TRBD2 identical over 7 bases. Germline CDR1 DFQATT, CDR2 SNEGSKA (reference sequence). The CDR3 sequence is 16 residues long. The V gene end was trimmed by 1 base and the J gene end by 1 base; junction bases not matched to a gene: 8.

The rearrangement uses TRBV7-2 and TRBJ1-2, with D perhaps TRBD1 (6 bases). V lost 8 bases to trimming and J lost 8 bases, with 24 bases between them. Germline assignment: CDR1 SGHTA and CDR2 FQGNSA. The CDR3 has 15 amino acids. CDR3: CASEPGTGYSLGYTF. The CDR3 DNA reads TGTGCCAGCGAACCGGGAACAGGGTACTCTCTCGGCTACACCTTC.

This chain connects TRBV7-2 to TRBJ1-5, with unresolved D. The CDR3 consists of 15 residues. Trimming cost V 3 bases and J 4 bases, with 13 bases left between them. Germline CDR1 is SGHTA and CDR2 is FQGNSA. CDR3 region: CASSFRSALNQPQHF. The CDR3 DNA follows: TGTGCCAGCAGCTTCCGAAGTGCGTTAAATCAGCCCCAGCATTTT.

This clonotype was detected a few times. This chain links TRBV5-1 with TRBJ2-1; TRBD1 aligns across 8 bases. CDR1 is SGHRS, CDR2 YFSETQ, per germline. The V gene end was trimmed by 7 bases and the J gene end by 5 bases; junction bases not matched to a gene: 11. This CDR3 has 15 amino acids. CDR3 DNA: TGCGCCAGCGCGACAGGGGCCACCCAGAACAATGAGCAGTTCTTC. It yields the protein CASATGATQNNEQFF.

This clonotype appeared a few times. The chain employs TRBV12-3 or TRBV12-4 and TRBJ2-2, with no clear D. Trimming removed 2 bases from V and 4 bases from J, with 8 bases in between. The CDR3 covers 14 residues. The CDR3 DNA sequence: TGTGCCAGCAGTTTAATAGGGATCACCGGGGAGCTGTTTTTT. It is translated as CASSLIGITGELFF.

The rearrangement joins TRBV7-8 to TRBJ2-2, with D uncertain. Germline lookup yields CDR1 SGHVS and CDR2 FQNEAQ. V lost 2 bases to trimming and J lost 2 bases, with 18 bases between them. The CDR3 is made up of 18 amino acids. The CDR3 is CASSLNLQDFSNTGELFF. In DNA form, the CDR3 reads TGTGCCAGCAGCTTAAACCTTCAGGATTTCTCAAACACCGGGGAGCTGTTTTTT.

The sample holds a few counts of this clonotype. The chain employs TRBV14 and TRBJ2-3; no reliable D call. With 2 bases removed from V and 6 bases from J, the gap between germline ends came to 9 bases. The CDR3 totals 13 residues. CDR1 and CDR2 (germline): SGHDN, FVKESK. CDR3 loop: CASSQTLVDTQYF. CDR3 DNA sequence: TGTGCCAGCAGCCAAACGTTAGTTGATACGCAGTATTTT. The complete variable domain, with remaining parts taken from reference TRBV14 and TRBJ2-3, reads EAGVTQFPSHSVIEKGQTVTLRCDPISGHDNLYWYRRVMGKEIKFLLHFVKESKQDESGMPNNRFLAERTGGTYSTLKVQPAELEDSGVYFCASSQTLVDTQYFGPGTRLTVL.

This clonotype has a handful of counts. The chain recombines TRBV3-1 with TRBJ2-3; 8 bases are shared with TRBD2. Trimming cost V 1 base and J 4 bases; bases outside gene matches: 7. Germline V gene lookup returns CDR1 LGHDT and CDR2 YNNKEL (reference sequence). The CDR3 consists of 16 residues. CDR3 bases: TGTGCCAGCAGCCAAGGCTATAGCGGGGAATCAGATACGCAGTATTTT. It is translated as CASSQGYSGESDTQYF.

The CDR3 is CASSSSERPGLVYF. CDR3 bases: TGTGCCAGCAGCTCAAGTGAGCGACCGGGACTAGTATACTTC. The rearrangement links TRBV3-1 to TRBJ2-5; 8 bases fit TRBD2. The germline CDR1 and CDR2 sequences are LGHDT and YNNKEL (reference sequence). The CDR3 covers 14 residues. Germline trimming cut 5 bases from V and 14 bases from J; bases unmatched to any gene: 16.

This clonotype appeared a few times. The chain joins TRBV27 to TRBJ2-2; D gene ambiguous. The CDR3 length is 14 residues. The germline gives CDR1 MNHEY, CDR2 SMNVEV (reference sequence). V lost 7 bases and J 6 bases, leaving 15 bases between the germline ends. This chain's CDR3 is CASKIKVLSGELFF. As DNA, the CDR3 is TGTGCCAGCAAGATTAAGGTTTTGTCCGGGGAGCTGTTTTTT.

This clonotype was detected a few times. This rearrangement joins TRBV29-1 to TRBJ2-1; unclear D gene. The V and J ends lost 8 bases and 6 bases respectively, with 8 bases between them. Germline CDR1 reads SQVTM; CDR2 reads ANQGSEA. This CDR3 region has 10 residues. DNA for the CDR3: TGCAGCTCTGGCGTCAATGAGCAGTTCTTC. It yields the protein CSSGVNEQFF.